The clone carrying this T cell receptor (beta chain) was recorded many times. Arm-PCR with iRepertoire HTBI primers amplified the CDR3 regions for these TCR beta libraries. TCRdb itself ran the multiplex PCR reads through MiXCR, one entry per CDR3 protein. The repertoire holds roughly 500,000 distinct CDR3 sequences, with 14% as singletons. The data stem from a study of regulatory T cells in long-lasting Graves disease. Regarding time point: newly diagnosed GD, antithyroid drugs for less than 3 months. PBMCs were the source of the RNA used for TCR sequencing. Graves' disease diagnosis followed American Thyroid Association guidelines. The sample also formed part of further work on T cells in Graves' hyperthyroidism and ophthalmopathy.

This specimen was peripheral blood mononuclear cells (PBMCs), taken at new diagnosis, from a patient treated with antithyroid drugs. This clonotype was sampled from a woman in her fifties or sixties with Graves disease.

The CDR3 region has the DNA TGTGCCACCAACGATCAGGGGTATAGCAATCAGCCCCAGCATTTT. This gives the protein CATNDQGYSNQPQHF. The chain couples TRBV28 to TRBJ1-5, with D possibly TRBD1 on 6 matching bases. The CDR3 spans 15 residues. CDR1 is MDHEN, CDR2 SYDVKM, per germline. V was trimmed by 10 bases and J by 0 bases, leaving 16 bases between them. The complete variable domain, with remaining parts taken from reference TRBV28 and TRBJ1-5, reads DVKVTQSSRYLVKRTGEKVFLECVQDMDHENMFWYRQDPGLGLRLIYFSYDVKMKEKGDIPEGYSVSREKKERFSLILESASTNQTSMYLCATNDQGYSNQPQHFGDGTRLSIL.